These 17 T cell receptor beta chains came from one sample sequenced in a study of CD4 T cells in relation to SARS-CoV-2 and coronaviruses. Before the COVID-19 pandemic, during about 2010-2018, CD4+ T cells were taken from unexposed donors. The cells were cultured for about ten days before CD4+ T cells were isolated. TCRdb's table, derived via immunoSEQ multiplex PCR, lists solely in-frame clones and lacks some. The profile shows 15,000 to 25,000 clones, roughly 81% of them singletons. Their specific antigens are unknown. The material sequenced was CD4+ T cells from PBMCs, cultured in vitro. Receptor source: a human donor in good health.

The V and J genes are TRBV9 and TRBJ1-2; tentatively, D is TRBD1 (6 bases). V lost 4 bases and J 8 bases, leaving 15 bases between the germline ends. Germline V CDR1 and CDR2: SGDLS, YYNGEE. This CDR3 comprises 13 residues. The DNA of the CDR3 is TGTGCCAGCAGCCCCCAGGACAGCGGAGGCTACACCTTC. Translation gives CASSPQDSGGYTF.

The chain couples TRBV6-5 to TRBJ2-7; D may be TRBD1 (5 bases). Germline assignment: CDR1 MNHEY and CDR2 SVGAGI. V gave up 5 bases and J gave up 0 bases, with 14 bases separating them. The CDR3 runs to 15 residues. CDR3 nucleotides: TGTGCCAGCAGTCCCGACAGATCTAACTCCTACGAGCAGTACTTC. This sequence encodes CASSPDRSNSYEQYF.

This chain connects TRBV2 to TRBJ2-3; D possibly matches TRBD1 or TRBD2 (6 bases each). CDR1 and CDR2 from the germline V gene are SNHLY and FYNNEI. CDR3 length: 14 residues. V dropped 7 bases and J dropped 4 bases, with 15 bases sitting between them. The CDR3 DNA follows: TGTGCCAGCAATCGGGGGCTTAGGTCAGATACGCAGTATTTT. Translation: CASNRGLRSDTQYF.

The chain combines TRBV5-6 with TRBJ1-3; TRBD1 might be the D (5 bases). The CDR3 covers 16 residues. The V gene's germline CDR1 is SGHDT and CDR2 YYEEEE. V lost 0 bases and J lost 2, with 12 bases in between. In DNA, the CDR3 is TGTGCCAGCAGCTTGGTGGCAGGGAGGCCTGGAAACACCATATATTTT. The encoded protein is CASSLVAGRPGNTIYF.

The chain employs TRBV14 and TRBJ2-1; D gene uncertain. This CDR3 has 13 residues. From germline, CDR1 is SGHDN and CDR2 FVKESK. Trimming pared 4 bases from V and 5 bases from J, leaving 9 bases between. The CDR3 DNA reads TGTGCCAGCAGCCGTCGACTCCACAATGAGCAGTTCTTC. It encodes CASSRRLHNEQFF.

V gene TRBV2 combines with J gene TRBJ1-2; 8 nucleotides align to TRBD1. The germline V gene has CDR1 SNHLY and CDR2 FYNNEI. This CDR3 region has 16 residues. V shed 5 bases, J shed 4 bases, and the junction held 12 bases outside the gene matches. The CDR3 region has the DNA TGTGCCAGCAGTTATCAGGGGGCGCTTCCTATCTATGGCTACACCTTC. Amino acid sequence: CASSYQGALPIYGYTF.

The genes are TRBV28 and TRBJ1-1, with D maybe TRBD1 (6 bases). V lost 6 bases, J lost 1 base, and 12 bases lay in between. From germline, CDR1 is MDHEN and CDR2 SYDVKM. The CDR3 is 14 amino acids. The CDR3 protein is CASSLQQGNTEAFF. CDR3 in DNA: TGTGCCAGCAGCCTACAACAGGGGAACACTGAAGCTTTCTTT.

This chain's CDR3 is CASSLAPGTNYEQYF. CDR3 nucleotides: TGCGCCAGCAGCTTGGCCCCCGGGACTAACTACGAGCAGTACTTC. The rearrangement joins TRBV5-1 to TRBJ2-7; the match to TRBD2 covers 7 bases. CDR3 length equals 15 residues. Germline CDR1 reads SGHRS; CDR2 reads YFSETQ. The V gene end was trimmed by 0 bases and the J gene end by 3 bases; junction bases not matched to a gene: 6.

V usage is TRBV5-1 and J usage is TRBJ2-7, with 7 bases that match TRBD1. V shed 4 bases and J 3 bases; nucleotides not matched to a gene: 7. CDR1 and CDR2 (germline): SGHRS, YFSETQ. There are 14 residues in the CDR3. The CDR3 region is CASSPGQAYYEQYF. The DNA of the CDR3 is TGCGCCAGCAGCCCCGGACAGGCGTACTACGAGCAGTACTTC.

The chain joins TRBV5-1 to TRBJ1-2; the D is unclear. V lost 6 bases and J lost 0, with 12 bases in between. The CDR3 is 14 residues long. Germline CDR1 SGHRS, CDR2 YFSETQ. CDR3 nucleotides: TGCGCCAGCACGGAAAGTACAGCTAACTATGGCTACACCTTC. This translates into CASTESTANYGYTF.

The chain couples TRBV23-1 to TRBJ2-7; D might be TRBD2 (5 bases). TRBV23-1 qualifies as an ORF whose function is uncertain. V was trimmed by 0 bases and J by 6 bases, leaving 15 bases between them. The CDR3 extends over 15 amino acids. DNA for the CDR3: TGCGCCAGCAGTCAATCAGTCGGACCAGAGGGCGAGCAGTACTTC. The encoded protein is CASSQSVGPEGEQYF.

The CDR3 is CASSQTGRSGEQFF. In DNA, the CDR3 is TGCGCCAGCAGCCAGACAGGCCGTTCAGGTGAGCAGTTCTTC. The gene calls are TRBV4-3 and TRBJ2-1; D perhaps matches TRBD1 (6 bases). Germline lookup yields CDR1 LGHNA and CDR2 YSLEER. CDR3 size: 14 residues. V lost 3 bases and J 9 bases, leaving 15 bases between the germline ends.

The V and J genes are TRBV7-9 and TRBJ2-3; D is tentatively TRBD1 or TRBD2 (6 bases each). There are 15 residues in the CDR3. V was clipped by 5 bases and J by 2 bases, with 14 bases between them. Germline V CDR1 and CDR2: SEHNR, FQNEAQ (reference sequence). CDR3 residues: CASSQAGHITDTQYF. The CDR3, as DNA: TGTGCCAGCAGCCAGGCGGGACACATCACAGATACGCAGTATTTT.

This clone showed up just once. The chain couples TRBV7-2 to TRBJ1-1; D gene unclear. V was trimmed by 5 bases and J by 1 base, leaving 11 bases between them. The CDR3 extends over 14 amino acids. Germline V gives CDR1 SGHTA, CDR2 FQGNSA. CDR3: CASSPARANTEAFF. DNA for the CDR3: TGTGCCAGCAGCCCCGCCAGAGCGAACACTGAAGCTTTCTTT.

The J gene is TRBJ1-4, the V gene TRBV12-3 or TRBV12-4; the D is unclear. The CDR3 runs to 13 residues. V was trimmed by 8 bases and J by 8 bases, leaving 15 bases between them. CDR3 nucleotides: TGTGCCAGCCGTAGGGAGGGCTACGAAAAACTGTTTTTT. Residues: CASRREGYEKLFF.

The chain couples TRBV7-3 to TRBJ1-3, with D uncertain. The CDR3 runs 15 residues. V shed 5 bases and J shed 0 bases, with 11 bases lying between them. Looked up from germline, CDR1 is SGHTA and CDR2 is FQGTGA. The CDR3 is CASSPDGSSGNTIYF. CDR3 nucleotides: TGTGCCAGCAGCCCCGACGGGTCCTCTGGAAACACCATATATTTT. The whole variable domain, remainder taken from reference TRBV7-3 and TRBJ1-3, is GAGVSQTPSNKVTEKGKYVELRCDPISGHTALYWYRQSLGQGPEFLIYFQGTGAADDSGLPNDRFFAVRPEGSVSTLKIQRTERGDSAVYLCASSPDGSSGNTIYFGEGSWLTVV.

In this sample, this clone turned up once. The chain links TRBV10-3 to TRBJ2-1; perhaps D is TRBD1 or TRBD2 (5 bases each). CDR3 size: 19 residues. Germline V CDR1 and CDR2: ENHRY, SYGVKD. Trimming stripped 1 base from V and 5 bases from J, with 24 bases between. This chain's CDR3 is CAISEFSWGLTEYNNEQFF. In nucleotides, the CDR3 is TGTGCCATCAGTGAGTTCTCTTGGGGGTTAACCGAATACAACAATGAGCAGTTCTTC.